This T cell receptor beta chain was found in a study of a mutant IDH1 vaccine in newly diagnosed glioma (dated by TCRdb to about 2021). Regarding the study in general: Vaccination started 4-6 weeks after radiotherapy alone, or was given together with temozolomide cycles in the groups whose treatment included chemotherapy. The week-35 safety follow-up took place at visit V12, and the week-47 end of study took place at visit V13. Prior to enrollment, patients had been given standard therapy consisting of radiotherapy alone, temozolomide alone, or radiochemotherapy with temozolomide, with the combination given to most patients. Longitudinal TCRB deep sequencing was done for some 25 treated patients, wherever samples were available for exploratory analyses. The approximately 30 treated patients were around 60% male and around 40% female, with a mean age of approximately 40 years. Peripheral blood was collected at six visits: V03 (baseline), V05, V07, V10, V12 and V13.

The germline V gene (reference sequence) gives CDR1 as LNHDA and CDR2 as SQIVND. Counted from cysteine to phenylalanine, this CDR3 has 15 amino acids. Only the CDR3 portion is preserved as DNA: 45 bases, with reading frame beginning at the first base. V lost 7 bases and J lost 4 bases; the stretch between them is 17 bases long. Reading the label with the study, this specimen's time point is: week 35, safety follow-up. Each vaccine dose was 300 ug of a 20-mer mutant IDH1 peptide in Montanide, given subcutaneously with topical imiquimod. Patients were given eight vaccinations, in weeks 1, 3, 5, 7, 11, 15, 19 and 23, which matched visits V03 through V10. The donors had newly diagnosed IDH1-mutant astrocytomas of WHO grade 3 or 4 that showed loss of nuclear ATRX. The samples were drawn from NOA16, a multicentre, single-arm, open-label phase I trial in Germany that tested a mutant IDH1 peptide vaccine in humans for the first time. The DNeasy Blood and Tissue Kit was used to extract genomic DNA from EDTA blood for TCRB sequencing.

Libraries came from the immunoSEQ multiplex PCR assay. Rearranged TCR beta chain sequences were amplified with the hsTCRB Kit following the manufacturer's protocol. An Illumina MiSeq was used to sequence the TCRB libraries. As for the original processing: Demultiplexing, trimming and gene mapping were performed with the kit vendor's proprietary platform. TCRdb provides this immuneACCESS table in a form limited to in-frame rearrangements. Some clones are lacking; in checked studies, under half of them reflect an unresolved V gene, and why the rest are absent is not known. V and J calls and clone size are as listed in that table; D and trimming were resolved from the DNA. This sample lists roughly 60,000 clones; around 74% were detected once. The ten largest clones take up over 3.5% of the sample. Turning to this clone: Its cognate antigen has yet to be identified. The input lacks base qualities; no much larger clone sits a single base away.

Findings and caveats that apply to the study as a whole: Immune responses induced by the vaccine were seen in over 90% of patients across multiple MHC alleles. Availability determined which PBMC samples were chosen for TCRB deep sequencing. Pseudoprogression appeared unrelated to alterations in the top peripheral T cell clonotypes detected by TCRB sequencing. It was noted by the authors that analyses of patient blood samples could not be reproduced owing to sample limitations.

The source material was PBMCs, sampled from a glioma patient whose treatment included an IDH1 peptide vaccine. The sequence is built from TRBV19 and TRBJ1-5; the D gene remains uncertain. This sequence was found in a man aged 50 or older with glioma. CDR3 reads: CASTPSGAGNQPQHF. Read as DNA, the sequence is TGTGCCAGTACCCCATCCGGAGCGGGGAATCAGCCCCAGCATTTT.